This T cell receptor (beta chain) was sequenced for a study of blood T cell repertoires in COVID-19 (dated by TCRdb to 2020 to 2022). Regarding the complete study: Samples covering the acute and convalescent phases of COVID-19 were provided by collaborators in the United States, Italy and Spain. The material from the prospective study consisted of cDNA or gDNA derived from T cells, B-cell-depleted T cells, or PBMCs. Deeply sampled blood TCRbeta repertoires from subjects exposed to, actively infected with, or recovered from COVID-19 were included in the dataset. A freely available public database, intended as a resource for researchers studying the immune response to SARS-CoV-2, is where the repertoires were released. The samples were drawn from two sources: the first 160 participants of the ongoing ImmuneRACE study, and 1,254 subjects contributed by 6 global collaborators. Nearly every sample came with metadata listing a de-identified subject ID, COVID-19 status, age in years and sex. Where HLA class I and class II types were available, the types were taken from metadata supplied by the sample provider, not from assay-based typing. What the work shows at the level of the full study, not this receptor alone: The quantity of clinical and demographic metadata differed by source and by participant and was supplied without curation.

TCRbeta CDR3 regions were amplified from genomic DNA using the immunoSEQ Assay, a bias-controlled multiplex PCR. On the authors' methods: The number of nucleated cells in each sample was estimated by amplification of reference gene primers within the assay. To quantify the absolute abundance of each unique TCRbeta CDR3 rearrangement, sequence reads were collapsed and filtered. For each sample, productive Simpson clonality was calculated as the square root of Simpson's diversity index over productive rearrangements. TCRdb limited this immuneACCESS table to in-frame rearrangements with V and J called. A share of clones is missing; checked studies link under half to unresolved V genes, and the rest is unexplained. The V and J calls and the clone size are those of that table, but D and trimming were determined from the DNA. The sample table contains 150,000 to 200,000 clones; only one count was recorded for around 84% of them. The top ten hold less than 20% of the sample.

The collaborating institutions used their own protocols to collect whole blood in K2EDTA tubes. For TCRbeta analysis, collaborator samples were shipped as frozen whole blood, as isolated PBMCs, or as DNA extracted from either sample type. V is pruned by 4 bases and J by 1 base, leaving 5 bases of the junction without a gene match. Taken from cysteine to phenylalanine, the CDR3 has 15 residues. Just the 45-base CDR3 DNA is kept, in frame starting at base 1. CDR1 and CDR2, per the germline V gene, are SGHTA and FQGNSA. Remarks on this clone: Its antigen is not yet known. No base qualities exist here, and no much larger clone lies one base off it.

This sequence originates from an elderly woman with acute or convalescent COVID-19. Sequencing input: peripheral blood. The V gene is TRBV7-2 and the J gene is TRBJ2-3; a stretch of 7 junction bases matches TRBD1. The CDR3 has the sequence CASSSSGTGTDTQYF. The sequence in DNA is TGTGCCAGCAGCTCCTCCGGGACAGGCACAGATACGCAGTATTTT.